This T cell receptor beta chain was sequenced during a study of cytomegalovirus exposure and HLA in healthy donors. Notes on the study in general: Within the data, a cluster of highly shared sequence variants was likely a sequencing artifact. TRBV6-2, TRBV6-3 and some other V segments were excluded as indistinguishable. Most TCR sequences were seen very rarely across donors, but some public TCRs occurred in many. In a later analysis, at a false discovery rate of 0.05, approximately 18,000 TCR beta sequences were associated with HLA alleles.

On this clone itself: Its antigen is as yet unknown.

PCR amplification relied on 60 Vbeta primers (plus 13 Jbeta primers). Produced via immunoSEQ multiplex PCR; TCRdb's table is partial and in-frame only. This table holds about 140,000 clones, 73% found once. The CDR3 runs 13 residues. Germline loops: CDR1 SEHNR, CDR2 FQNEAQ (reference sequence). V was clipped by 5 bases and J by 5 bases, with 13 bases between them. Specimen: PBMCs. The J gene is TRBJ2-7, the V gene TRBV7-9, with D perhaps TRBD1 (5 bases). This clonotype was sampled from a human donor in good health. The CDR3, as DNA: TGTGCCAGCAGCCCGGACATTTCGGACGAGCAGTACTTC. Encoded protein: CASSPDISDEQYF.